This entry lists 27 T cell receptor beta chains sequenced from one sample in a study of shared clonotypes between healthy human individuals. Assay: immunoSEQ multiplex PCR; the TCRdb copy retains only in-frame clones and omits some. Among 2 million to 2.5 million clones listed, roughly 91% were seen once. CD8 cells regarded as naive lacked CD45RO, were positively chosen for CCR7, and omitted terminally differentiated effector memory CD45RA+ cells. Sequencing was carried out using naive CD8+ T cells from PBMCs. These receptors were obtained from a man between 18 and 35 years old in good health. Some clones in this sample may be carry-over from other donors' samples.

The chain combines TRBV28 with TRBJ2-1; no firm D call. The length of the CDR3 is 15 residues. CDR1 is MDHEN, CDR2 SYDVKM, per germline. Trimming took off 3 bases at V and 7 bases at J, with 16 bases between the two ends. The CDR3, as DNA: TGTGCCAGCAGTTTGAGGAAGGCCCCTGCGAATGAGCAGTTCTTC. It specifies CASSLRKAPANEQFF.

The V gene is TRBV4-1, the J gene TRBJ1-4; D unresolved. In germline, CDR1 is MGHRA, CDR2 YSYEKL. With 0 bases removed from V and 7 bases from J, the gap between germline ends came to 9 bases. The CDR3 spans 14 residues. CDR3 amino acids: CASSQDYRVEKLFF. The DNA for the CDR3 is TGCGCCAGCAGCCAAGATTATAGGGTTGAAAAACTGTTTTTT.

The chain uses TRBV2 and TRBJ1-5, with D unresolved. Between the trimmed V and J ends, which lost 9 bases and 4 bases, there was a span of 19 bases. This CDR3 spans 15 amino acids. The germline gives CDR1 SNHLY, CDR2 FYNNEI. The CDR3 loop reads CASGPAPISNQPQHF. CDR3 DNA sequence: TGTGCCAGTGGCCCCGCCCCGATATCTAATCAGCCCCAGCATTTT.

This chain links TRBV6-5 with TRBJ2-7; D gene unclear. V was shortened by 0 bases and J by 4 bases, with 10 bases between the two germline ends. The germline V gene encodes CDR1 MNHEY and CDR2 SVGAGI. The CDR3 length is 14 residues. CDR3 amino acids: CASSYSAQWYEQYF. CDR3 in DNA: TGTGCCAGCAGTTACTCGGCACAGTGGTACGAGCAGTACTTC.

The V call is TRBV10-1, the J call TRBJ2-3; D possibly corresponds to TRBD2 (6 bases). Germline CDR1 and CDR2: WNHNN and SYGVQD (reference sequence). Deletions cut 0 bases from V and 5 bases from J, with 9 bases between. This CDR3 spans 14 amino acids. The DNA of the CDR3 is TGCGCCAGCAGTGAGTCGGAGGGATTAGATACGCAGTATTTT. Translated, it gives CASSESEGLDTQYF.

The V call is TRBV29-1, the J call TRBJ1-1, with unresolved D. V was pared by 2 bases and J by 3 bases, with 7 bases between. Germline loops: CDR1 SQVTM, CDR2 ANQGSEA. This CDR3 has 12 residues. The CDR3 DNA is TGCAGCGTTGAATCCGGGGACACTGAAGCTTTCTTT. Protein sequence: CSVESGDTEAFF.

The CDR3 loop reads CASSIAETENTEAFF. The CDR3 DNA sequence: TGTGCCAGTAGTATCGCCGAGACAGAGAACACTGAAGCTTTCTTT. The chain uses TRBV19 and TRBJ1-1; weak D call: TRBD1 (5 bases). The germline V and J ends were trimmed by 3 bases and 1 base, with 12 bases remaining between them. The CDR3 is made up of 15 amino acids. The germline V gene encodes CDR1 LNHDA and CDR2 SQIVND (reference sequence).

J is TRBJ2-1 and V is TRBV28, with unresolved D. Between the trimmed V and J ends, which lost 3 bases and 4 bases, there was a span of 16 bases. The germline CDR1 and CDR2 sequences are MDHEN and SYDVKM. The CDR3 has 16 residues. CDR3 sequence: CASSLAGETFYNEQFF. CDR3 bases: TGTGCCAGCAGTTTGGCAGGAGAAACCTTTTACAATGAGCAGTTCTTC.

The genes are TRBV6-5 and TRBJ1-2, with 10 positions matching TRBD1. Trimming removed 2 bases from V and 7 bases from J; junction bases left unmatched: 10. CDR1 and CDR2 from the germline V gene are MNHEY and SVGAGI. This CDR3 contains 16 residues. CDR3 sequence (DNA): TGTGCCAGCAGTTACCCTCCGGGACAGGGGTTCGGTGGCTACACCTTC. Encoded protein: CASSYPPGQGFGGYTF.

V usage is TRBV9 and J usage is TRBJ2-3; perhaps TRBD2 as D (6 bases). V was cut by 5 bases and J by 0 bases, with 13 bases left in between. The germline V gene encodes CDR1 SGDLS and CDR2 YYNGEE. CDR3 length: 15 amino acids. The CDR3 loop reads CASSGWRASTDTQYF. Here the CDR3 DNA reads TGTGCCAGCAGTGGCTGGAGGGCCAGCACAGATACGCAGTATTTT.

The rearrangement uses TRBV27 and TRBJ2-7, with 14 positions matching TRBD2. CDR3 length: 15 residues. Per germline, CDR1 MNHEY and CDR2 SMNVEV (reference sequence). V trimming: 7 bases; J trimming: 4 bases; junction bases outside the gene matches: 6. CDR3 protein: CASTGTSGSGYEQYF. The CDR3 DNA is TGTGCCAGCACCGGGACTAGCGGGAGTGGGTACGAGCAGTACTTC.

The rearrangement uses TRBV21-1 and TRBJ1-1. TRBV21-1 is termed a pseudogene. The CDR3 length is 15 residues. CDR3 region: CASSKGNRMNTEAFF. As DNA, the CDR3 is TGTGCCAGCAGCAAAGGGAATAGGATGAACACTGAAGCTTTCTTT.

This clone was picked up a small number of times. This rearrangement joins TRBV5-1 to TRBJ1-2; 7 nucleotides match TRBD1. Unmatched junction bases numbered 6, after V lost 2 bases and J lost 5 bases. This CDR3 is built from 14 residues. Germline V gene data show CDR1 as SGHRS and CDR2 as YFSETQ. CDR3 loop: CASSFGQATYGYTF. CDR3 bases: TGCGCCAGCAGCTTCGGACAGGCCACTTATGGCTACACCTTC.

V is TRBV7-9 and J is TRBJ1-2; 9 bases line up with TRBD1. CDR1 is SEHNR and CDR2 is FQNEAQ in the germline V gene (reference sequence). With 0 bases clipped from V and 4 bases from J, the junction kept 6 bases outside the gene matches. The CDR3 totals 16 residues. This CDR3 reads CASSLAGRDRVYGYTF. Here the CDR3 DNA reads TGTGCCAGCAGCTTAGCGGGCCGGGACAGGGTCTATGGCTACACCTTC.

The V and J genes are TRBV23-1 and TRBJ2-2; TRBD2 is a possible D gene (5 bases). TRBV23-1 is reported as an ORF; its role is uncertain. The CDR3 length is 18 residues. Trimming left V 6 bases short and J 5 bases short, with 25 bases between. CDR3 in DNA: TGCGCCAGCAGAATTCCGGGGATGGGTCAGCTGGGAACCGGGGAGCTGTTTTTT. Protein sequence: CASRIPGMGQLGTGELFF.

V gene TRBV7-9 combines with J gene TRBJ2-7; 7 bases fit TRBD2. This CDR3 region has 14 residues. The J segment lost 3 bases and the V segment lost 1 base, leaving 3 bases of the junction unmatched. Looked up from germline, CDR1 is SEHNR and CDR2 is FQNEAQ (reference sequence). This chain's CDR3 is CASSLEERDYEQYF. CDR3 nucleotides: TGTGCCAGCAGCTTAGAAGAGCGGGACTACGAGCAGTACTTC.

The rearrangement uses TRBV4-2 and TRBJ1-3; D ambiguous. The CDR3 has 15 amino acids. V was pared by 0 bases and J by 2 bases, with 8 bases between. Germline loops: CDR1 LGHNA, CDR2 YNFKEQ. The CDR3 protein is CASSQDRITGNTIYF. The CDR3 DNA follows: TGTGCCAGCAGCCAAGATAGGATTACTGGAAACACCATATATTTT.

V usage is TRBV5-1 and J usage is TRBJ2-1; weak D call: TRBD2 (6 bases). The CDR3 covers 16 residues. Trimming removed 2 bases at V and 2 bases at J, with 14 bases between. The germline gives CDR1 SGHRS, CDR2 YFSETQ. CDR3 sequence: CASSLQRGGPYNEQFF. In DNA form, the CDR3 reads TGCGCCAGCAGCTTACAACGGGGAGGCCCCTACAATGAGCAGTTCTTC.

The genes are TRBV6-6 and TRBJ2-7; no definite D call. This CDR3 comprises 12 residues. Germline V gives CDR1 MNHNY, CDR2 SVGAGI (reference sequence). Trimming took off 8 bases at V and 2 bases at J, with 10 bases between the two ends. CDR3 nucleotides: TGTGCCAGCTCAGAACACCCCTACGAGCAGTACTTC. This encodes CASSEHPYEQYF.

Notes on this clone: Mismatch with germline at one junction end may stem from a read error. The V gene is TRBV4-3, the J gene TRBJ2-5; possibly TRBD1 for D (6 bases). This CDR3 contains 14 residues. Germline lookup yields CDR1 LGHNA and CDR2 YSLEER. The CDR3 sequence is CASSQDLTGVPGDF. CDR3 in DNA: TGCGCCAGCAGCCAAGATTTAACAGGAGTACCAGGGGACTTC.

The chain combines TRBV2 with TRBJ2-7; maybe TRBD2 (7 bases). V lost 3 bases, J lost 6 bases, and 21 bases lay in between. The CDR3 runs to 16 residues. Germline CDR1 and CDR2: SNHLY and FYNNEI. Here the CDR3 DNA reads TGTGCCAGCAGTGAGGGGCGGGGGCGAGGAGCAGTCGAGCAGTACTTC. Amino acid sequence: CASSEGRGRGAVEQYF.

The chain links TRBV28 to TRBJ1-2, with D unclear. Germline V gives CDR1 MDHEN, CDR2 SYDVKM. The CDR3 runs 12 residues. With 11 bases removed from V and 8 bases from J, the gap between germline ends came to 18 bases. For the CDR3, the DNA is TGTGCCGGCCTCGGGGATGAGGACGGCTACACCTTC. Its translation is CAGLGDEDGYTF.

This clone has only one observation. V is TRBV4-1 and J is TRBJ2-7; tentative D call: TRBD1 (6 bases). Trimming took off 7 bases at V and 6 bases at J, with 25 bases between the two ends. Germline V lookup: CDR1 MGHRA, CDR2 YSYEKL. The CDR3 runs 16 residues. The CDR3 reads CASTPALTIPGVEQYF. DNA for the CDR3: TGCGCCAGCACTCCCGCCTTGACGATACCAGGGGTCGAGCAGTACTTC.

This chain uses TRBV12-5 with TRBJ2-2; TRBD2 matches 11 bases. The CDR3 length is 16 residues. CDR1 LGHNT and CDR2 FRNRAP come from the germline V gene. V shed 2 bases, J shed 5 bases, and the junction held 4 bases outside the gene matches. The DNA for the CDR3 is TGTGCTAGTGGTTTGACACTAGCGGGAGAGACCGGGGAGCTGTTTTTT. Translating it yields CASGLTLAGETGELFF. Based on the CDR3 plus reference TRBV12-5 and TRBJ2-2, the full variable domain is DARVTQTPRHKVTEMGQEVTMRCQPILGHNTVFWYRQTMMQGLELLAYFRNRAPLDDSGMPKDRFSAEMPDATLATLKIQPSEPRDSAVYFCASGLTLAGETGELFFGEGSRLTVL.

The CDR3 region is CASTLLAGGEQYF. DNA for the CDR3: TGTGCCAGCACACTTTTGGCCGGGGGTGAGCAGTACTTC. The chain couples TRBV28 to TRBJ2-7; perhaps TRBD2 as D (6 bases). CDR1 and CDR2 from the germline V gene are MDHEN and SYDVKM. This CDR3 has 13 residues. Between the trimmed V and J ends, which lost 7 bases and 7 bases, there was a span of 17 bases. The full variable domain, in which reference TRBV28 and TRBJ2-7 provide the parts outside the CDR3, is DVKVTQSSRYLVKRTGEKVFLECVQDMDHENMFWYRQDPGLGLRLIYFSYDVKMKEKGDIPEGYSVSREKKERFSLILESASTNQTSMYLCASTLLAGGEQYFGPGTRLTVT.

V usage is TRBV27 and J usage is TRBJ2-7; TRBD2 aligns across 12 bases. Germline CDR1 is MNHEY and CDR2 is SMNVEV (reference sequence). V dropped 6 bases and J dropped 5; count of bases not matched to a gene: 5. The CDR3 length is 14 residues. In nucleotides, the CDR3 is TGTGCCAGCAGGACTAGCGGGAGTGGCGACGAGCAGTACTTC. Amino acids: CASRTSGSGDEQYF.

This clone was detected only once. CDR3 DNA: TGTGCCTGGAGTGGTCGGTACACCTACGAGCAGTACTTC. Translation: CAWSGRYTYEQYF. The genes are TRBV30 and TRBJ2-5; unclear D gene. The J call could be wrong; TRBJ2-7 is a better fit for the DNA end. CDR1 and CDR2 (germline): GTSNPN, SVGIG (reference sequence). The CDR3 loop spans 13 amino acids.